This passage covers 10 T cell receptor beta chains from one sample sequenced in a study of T cells in women clearing cervical HPV infection. TCRdb keeps only in-frame clones here, not all; method: immunoSEQ multiplex PCR. This sample lists under 35,000 clones; its ten largest clones have over 1.5%. The sample was blood buffy coat. Receptors were obtained from a woman aged 18 to 69 with a cervical HPV16 infection that either progressed to CIN3+ or cleared (not recorded which).

As to this clone: The read falls 3 residues short of the CDR3 end, and the missing part is taken from the germline J gene. The V call is TRBV7-8, the J call TRBJ2-1; 12 bases are a match to TRBD2. With 5 bases clipped from V and 0 bases from J, the junction kept 5 bases outside the gene matches. Germline loops: CDR1 SGHVS, CDR2 FQNEAQ. CDR3 length equals 17 residues. The CDR3 here is CASSRTSGASSYNEQFF. The CDR3 DNA, read in part, is TGTGCCAGCAGCCGGACTAGCGGGGCTAGCTCCTACAATGAG.

For this clone: The read ends 3 residues before the CDR3 terminus; that terminus is restored from the germline J gene. This chain uses TRBV4-1 with TRBJ2-5; 10 bases map to TRBD1. The J segment lost 1 base and the V segment lost 1 base, leaving 6 bases of the junction unmatched. The CDR3 runs 17 residues. Germline CDR1 reads MGHRA; CDR2 reads YSYEKL. Here the CDR3 reads CASSQAPGTGVQETQYF. The covered CDR3 bases are TGCGCCAGCAGCCAAGCCCCCGGGACAGGGGTCCAAGAGACC.

Remarks on this clone: Read data end 3 residues before the CDR3 end; the end is taken from the germline J gene. The chain carries TRBV2 and TRBJ2-1, with 8 bases lining up with TRBD2. Trimming at V came to 10 bases and at J to 3 bases, leaving 5 bases not matched to a gene. The CDR3 covers 13 residues. CDR1 and CDR2 from the germline V gene are SNHLY and FYNNEI. The CDR3 is CATGTSGYNEQFF. The CDR3 DNA, read in part, is TGTGCCACCGGGACTAGTGGCTACAATGAG. Full variable domain (rest looked up from reference TRBV2 and TRBJ2-1): EPEVTQTPSHQVTQMGQEVILRCVPISNHLYFYWYRQILGQKVEFLVSFYNNEISEKSEIFDDQFSVERPDGSNFTLKIRSTKLEDSAMYFCATGTSGYNEQFFGPGTRLTVL.

Turning to this clone: The read ends 3 residues early relative to the CDR3; the germline J gene fills the gap. The chain links TRBV29-1 to TRBJ2-7; D is undetermined. The germline CDR1 and CDR2 sequences are SQVTM and ANQGSEA. This CDR3 is 12 amino acids long. Trimming cost V 0 bases and J 3 bases, with 6 bases left between them. CDR3: CSVEDPGYEQYF. CDR3 DNA (partial): TGCAGCGTTGAAGATCCGGGCTACGAG.

A note on this clone: The CDR3 end is not reached by the read, which stops 3 residues before it; the germline J gene fills it in. This chain uses TRBV18 with TRBJ1-2, with D unresolved. Germline V gene data show CDR1 as KGHSH and CDR2 as LQKENI. The CDR3 has 14 amino acids. The V end was cut by 3 bases, the J end by 0 bases, with 8 bases between. The CDR3 spells CASSPGLPNYGYTF. CDR3 DNA, as far as it was read: TGTGCCAGCTCACCCGGACTTCCTAACTATGGC.

Concerning this clone itself: The sequence runs out 3 residues before the end of the CDR3; the remainder is reconstructed from the germline J gene. This chain connects TRBV7-6 to TRBJ2-3, with D perhaps matching TRBD1 (6 bases). CDR3 length equals 13 residues. The germline gives CDR1 SGHVS, CDR2 FNYEAQ. The CDR3 bases that were read are TGTGCCAGCAGCTCCCAAGGGGGAGAGACG. Translating gives CASSSQGGET. The full CDR3 is CASSSQGGETQYF.

In the case of this clone: The CDR3 extends 3 residues past the end of the read, so its final part is completed from the germline J gene. The chain combines TRBV11-1 with TRBJ1-2; tentatively, D is TRBD1 (6 bases). The CDR3 consists of 14 residues. CDR1 SGHAT and CDR2 FQDESV come from the germline V gene (reference sequence). The CDR3 reads CASSFTGSEGGYTF. Partial CDR3 DNA: TGTGCCAGCAGCTTTACAGGGTCGGAGGGAGGC.

As concerns this clone: Read data end 3 residues before the CDR3 end; the end is taken from the germline J gene. V is TRBV2 and J is TRBJ2-1; possible D gene TRBD2, 5 bases. Germline V lookup: CDR1 SNHLY, CDR2 FYNNEI. V lost 4 bases and J 2 bases, leaving 12 bases between the germline ends. The CDR3 is 15 residues long. The part of the CDR3 DNA that was read is TGTGCCAGCAGTGGTGGCTCCGGGGCCTACAATGAG. It specifies CASSGGSGAYNE. The whole CDR3 protein reads CASSGGSGAYNEQFF.

On this clone: With the read ending 3 residues before the CDR3 end, the germline J gene is used to fill in that end. V usage is TRBV7-9 and J usage is TRBJ1-2; tentative D call: TRBD1 (6 bases). CDR3 length equals 13 residues. The germline gives CDR1 SEHNR, CDR2 FQNEAQ (reference sequence). Trimming took off 5 bases at V and 5 bases at J, with 12 bases between the two ends. The sequenced CDR3 bases are TGTGCCAGCAGCCCAGCGGGGGCGTATGGC. Translation: CASSPAGAYG. The complete CDR3 protein is CASSPAGAYGYTF.

A note on this clone: The CDR3 extends 3 residues past the end of the read, so its final part is completed from the germline J gene. The V gene is TRBV20-1, the J gene TRBJ1-5, with 8 bases that match TRBD1. The V gene end was trimmed by 6 bases and the J gene end by 3 bases; junction bases not matched to a gene: 4. The CDR3 sequence is 13 residues long. Germline CDR1 DFQATT, CDR2 SNEGSKA (reference sequence). The CDR3 region is CSADRGFNQPQHF. The sequenced CDR3 bases are TGCAGTGCCGACAGGGGCTTCAATCAGCCC.